A few counts support the clone carrying this T cell receptor (beta chain). Time point reported: patch test 3, about 24 weeks after DPC sensitization. Treatment in this sample: therapeutic diphenylcyclopropenone sensitization with weekly scalp DPC. TCRdb fed the RACE reads into MiXCR, producing one record per CDR3 protein. The table has roughly 130,000 distinct CDR3 sequences, 11% seen once. These data come from a study of human T cells and chemical hapten exposure. The material sequenced was whole blood, taken in connection with sensitization to the hapten diphenylcyclopropenone (DPC). The TCR sequence derives from a woman aged 45-65 years with alopecia areata. Some clones in this sample may be carry-over from other donors' samples.

This chain's CDR3 is CSARADSSGIQYF. CDR3 DNA: TGCAGTGCTAGAGCGGACAGTTCGGGCATTCAGTACTTC. The chain links TRBV20-1 to TRBJ2-4; D perhaps matches TRBD1 (6 bases). Trimming left V 1 base short and J 9 bases short, with 13 bases between. This CDR3 spans 13 amino acids. Germline values: CDR1 DFQATT, CDR2 SNEGSKA (reference sequence).